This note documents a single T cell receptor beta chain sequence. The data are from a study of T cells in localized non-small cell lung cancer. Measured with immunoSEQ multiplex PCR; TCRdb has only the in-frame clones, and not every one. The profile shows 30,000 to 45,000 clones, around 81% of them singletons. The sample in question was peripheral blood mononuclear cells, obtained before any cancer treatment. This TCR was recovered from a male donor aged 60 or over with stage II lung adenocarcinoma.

The CDR3 coding sequence is TGTGCCAGCAGCCACCGGGACAGGGGACACAATGAGCAGTTCTTC. This sequence encodes CASSHRDRGHNEQFF. This chain uses TRBV7-2 with TRBJ2-1; TRBD1 agrees at 10 bases. The CDR3 runs to 15 residues. The V and J ends lost 5 bases and 5 bases, in that order; junction bases with no gene match: 6. Germline V CDR1 and CDR2: SGHTA, FQGNSA. Based on the CDR3 plus reference TRBV7-2 and TRBJ2-1, the full variable domain is GAGVSQSPSNKVTEKGKDVELRCDPISGHTALYWYRQSLGQGLEFLIYFQGNSAPDKSGLPSDRFSAERTGGSVSTLTIQRTQQEDSAVYLCASSHRDRGHNEQFFGPGTRLTVL.